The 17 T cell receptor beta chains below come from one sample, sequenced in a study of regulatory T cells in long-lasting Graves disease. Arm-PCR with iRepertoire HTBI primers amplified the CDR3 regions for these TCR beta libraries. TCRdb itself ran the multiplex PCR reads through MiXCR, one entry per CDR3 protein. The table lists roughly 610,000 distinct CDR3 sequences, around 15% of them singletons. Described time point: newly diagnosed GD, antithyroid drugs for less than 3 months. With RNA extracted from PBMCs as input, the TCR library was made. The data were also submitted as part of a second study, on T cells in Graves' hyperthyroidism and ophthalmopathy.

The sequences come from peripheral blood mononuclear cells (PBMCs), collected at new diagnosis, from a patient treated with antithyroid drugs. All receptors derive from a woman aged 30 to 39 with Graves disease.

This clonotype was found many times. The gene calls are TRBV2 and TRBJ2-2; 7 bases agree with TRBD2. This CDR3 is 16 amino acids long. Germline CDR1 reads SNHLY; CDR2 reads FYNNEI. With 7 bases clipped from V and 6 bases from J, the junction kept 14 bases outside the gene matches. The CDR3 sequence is CASTLSTGGIPGELFF. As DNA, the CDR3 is TGTGCCAGCACACTCAGTACGGGAGGAATCCCCGGGGAGCTGTTTTTT.

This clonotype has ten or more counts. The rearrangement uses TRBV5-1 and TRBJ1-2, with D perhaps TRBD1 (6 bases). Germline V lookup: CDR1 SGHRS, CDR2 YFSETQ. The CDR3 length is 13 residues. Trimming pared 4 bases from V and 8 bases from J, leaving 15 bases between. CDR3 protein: CASSPRTEGGYTF. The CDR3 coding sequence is TGCGCCAGCAGCCCCAGGACAGAAGGGGGCTACACCTTC.

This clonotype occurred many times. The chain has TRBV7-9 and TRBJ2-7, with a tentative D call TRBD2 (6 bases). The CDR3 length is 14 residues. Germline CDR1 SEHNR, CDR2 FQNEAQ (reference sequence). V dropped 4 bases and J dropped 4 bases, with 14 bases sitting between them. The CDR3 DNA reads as TGTGCCAGCAGCTCAGCGGGCAGGCCGTACGAGCAGTACTTC. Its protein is CASSSAGRPYEQYF.

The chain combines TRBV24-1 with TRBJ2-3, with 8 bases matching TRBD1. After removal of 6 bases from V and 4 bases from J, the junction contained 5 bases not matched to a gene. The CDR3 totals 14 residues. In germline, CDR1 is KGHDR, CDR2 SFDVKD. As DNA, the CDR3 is TGTGCCACCAGTTCGGACAGGGCGGCAGATACGCAGTATTTT. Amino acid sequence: CATSSDRAADTQYF.

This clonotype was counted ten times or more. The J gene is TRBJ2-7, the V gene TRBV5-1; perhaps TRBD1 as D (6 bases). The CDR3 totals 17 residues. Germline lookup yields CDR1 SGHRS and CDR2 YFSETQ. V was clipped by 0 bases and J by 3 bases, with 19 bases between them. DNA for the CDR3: TGCGCCAGCAGCTTGGGGCTCGGGACACCTACCTTCTACGAGCAGTACTTC. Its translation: CASSLGLGTPTFYEQYF.

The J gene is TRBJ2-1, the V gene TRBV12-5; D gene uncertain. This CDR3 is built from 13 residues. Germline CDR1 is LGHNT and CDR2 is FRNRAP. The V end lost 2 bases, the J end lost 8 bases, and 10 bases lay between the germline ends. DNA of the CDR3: TGTGCTAGTGGTTTGTACGGTTCGGATGAGCAGTTCTTC. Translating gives CASGLYGSDEQFF.

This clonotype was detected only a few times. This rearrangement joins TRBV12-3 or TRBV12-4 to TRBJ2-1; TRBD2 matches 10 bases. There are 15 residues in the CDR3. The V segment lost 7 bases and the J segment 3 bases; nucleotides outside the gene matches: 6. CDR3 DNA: TGTGCCAGCAACCTGGGACTAGCGCTCTACAATGAGCAGTTCTTC. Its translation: CASNLGLALYNEQFF.

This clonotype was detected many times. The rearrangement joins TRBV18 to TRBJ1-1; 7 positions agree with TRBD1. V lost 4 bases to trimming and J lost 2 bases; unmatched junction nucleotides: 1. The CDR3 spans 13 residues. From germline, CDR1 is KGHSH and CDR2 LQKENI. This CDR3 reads CASSRDSNTEAFF. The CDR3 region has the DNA TGTGCCAGCTCACGGGACAGCAACACTGAAGCTTTCTTT.

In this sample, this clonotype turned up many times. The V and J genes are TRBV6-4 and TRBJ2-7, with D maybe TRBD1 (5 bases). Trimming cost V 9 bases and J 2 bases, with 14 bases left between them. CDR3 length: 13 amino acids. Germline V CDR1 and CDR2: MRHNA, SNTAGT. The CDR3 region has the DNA TGTGCCAGGAGACAGACCGGAACCTACGAGCAGTACTTC. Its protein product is CARRQTGTYEQYF.

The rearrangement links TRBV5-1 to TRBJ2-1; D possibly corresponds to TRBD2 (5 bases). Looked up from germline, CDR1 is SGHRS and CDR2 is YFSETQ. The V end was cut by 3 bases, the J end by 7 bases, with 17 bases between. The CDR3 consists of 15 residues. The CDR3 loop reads CASSSRTIRRNEQFF. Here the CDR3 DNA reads TGCGCCAGCAGCTCTCGGACCATTCGGAGGAATGAGCAGTTCTTC.

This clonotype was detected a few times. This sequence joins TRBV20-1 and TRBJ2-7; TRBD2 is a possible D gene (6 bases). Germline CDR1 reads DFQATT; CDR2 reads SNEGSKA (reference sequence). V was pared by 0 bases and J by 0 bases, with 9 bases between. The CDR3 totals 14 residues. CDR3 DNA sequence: TGCAGTGCTAGAGATCAGGACTACTCCTACGAGCAGTACTTC. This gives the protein CSARDQDYSYEQYF.

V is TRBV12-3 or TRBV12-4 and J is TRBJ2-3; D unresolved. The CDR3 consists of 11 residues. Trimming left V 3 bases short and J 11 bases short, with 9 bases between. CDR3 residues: CASSFLEEQYF. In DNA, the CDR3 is TGTGCCAGCAGTTTTCTAGAGGAGCAGTATTTT.

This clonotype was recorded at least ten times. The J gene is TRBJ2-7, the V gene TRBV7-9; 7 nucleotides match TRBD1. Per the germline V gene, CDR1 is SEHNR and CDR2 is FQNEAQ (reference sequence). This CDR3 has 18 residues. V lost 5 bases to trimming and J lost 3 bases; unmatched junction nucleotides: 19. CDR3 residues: CASSPSRQGGPQFYEQYF. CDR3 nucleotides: TGTGCCAGCAGCCCCTCTCGACAGGGTGGTCCCCAATTCTACGAGCAGTACTTC.

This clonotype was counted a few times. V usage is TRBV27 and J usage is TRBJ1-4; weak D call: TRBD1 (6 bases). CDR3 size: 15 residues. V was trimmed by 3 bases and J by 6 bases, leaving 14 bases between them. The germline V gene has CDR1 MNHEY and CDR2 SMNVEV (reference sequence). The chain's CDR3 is CASSFSGGLYEKLFF. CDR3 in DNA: TGTGCCAGCAGTTTTAGTGGGGGGCTCTATGAAAAACTGTTTTTT.

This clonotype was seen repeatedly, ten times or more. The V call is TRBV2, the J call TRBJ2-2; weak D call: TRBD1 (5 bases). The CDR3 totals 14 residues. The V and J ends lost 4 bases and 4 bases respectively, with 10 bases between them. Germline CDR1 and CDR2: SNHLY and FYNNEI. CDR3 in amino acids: CASSAQEITGELFF. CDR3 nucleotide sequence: TGTGCCAGCAGTGCACAGGAAATCACCGGGGAGCTGTTTTTT.

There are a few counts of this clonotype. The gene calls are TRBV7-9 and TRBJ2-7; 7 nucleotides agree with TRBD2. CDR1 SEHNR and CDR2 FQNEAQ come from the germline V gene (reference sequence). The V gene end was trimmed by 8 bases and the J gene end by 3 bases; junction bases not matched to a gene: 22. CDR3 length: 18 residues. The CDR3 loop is CASEPSGTKATESYEQYF. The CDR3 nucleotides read TGTGCCAGCGAACCATCCGGGACTAAAGCCACAGAGAGCTACGAGCAGTACTTC.

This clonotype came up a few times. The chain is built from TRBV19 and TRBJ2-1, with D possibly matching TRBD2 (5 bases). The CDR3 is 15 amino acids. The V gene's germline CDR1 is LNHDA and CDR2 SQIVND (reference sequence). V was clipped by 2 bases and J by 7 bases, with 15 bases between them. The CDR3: CASSISGRGENEQFF. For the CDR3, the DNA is TGTGCCAGTAGTATATCGGGGAGAGGAGAAAATGAGCAGTTCTTC.